A single count supports the clone carrying this T cell receptor beta chain. This sample is part of a study of blood T cell repertoires in COVID-19. The germline CDR1 and CDR2 sequences are MNHEY and SVGEGT. The CDR3 has 14 residues. V lost 2 bases and J 1 base, leaving 8 bases between the germline ends. Profiled with immunoSEQ multiplex PCR; TCRdb holds only in-frame clones, not every one. The table includes under 130,000 clones, more than 80% detected once. The V and J genes are TRBV6-2 or TRBV6-3 and TRBJ1-1; D unclear. This receptor was obtained from a human donor in a cohort sampled during active COVID-19. Sequencing was performed on peripheral blood. DNA of the CDR3: TGTGCCAGCAGTTACGGAACGGGGAACACTGAAGCTTTCTTT. Translated, it gives CASSYGTGNTEAFF.